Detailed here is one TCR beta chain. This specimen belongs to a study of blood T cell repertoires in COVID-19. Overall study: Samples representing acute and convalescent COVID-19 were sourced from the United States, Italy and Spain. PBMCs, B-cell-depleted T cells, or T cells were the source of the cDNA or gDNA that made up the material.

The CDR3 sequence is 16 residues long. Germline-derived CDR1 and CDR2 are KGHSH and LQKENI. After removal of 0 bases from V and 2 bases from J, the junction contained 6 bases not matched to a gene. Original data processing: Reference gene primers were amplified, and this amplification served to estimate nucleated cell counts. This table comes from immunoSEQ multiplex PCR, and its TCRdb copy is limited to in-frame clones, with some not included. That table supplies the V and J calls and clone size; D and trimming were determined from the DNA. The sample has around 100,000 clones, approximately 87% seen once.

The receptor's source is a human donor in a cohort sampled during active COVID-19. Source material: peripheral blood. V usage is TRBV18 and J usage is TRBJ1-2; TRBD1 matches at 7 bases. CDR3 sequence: CASSPPATGSNYGYTF. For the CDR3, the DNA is TGTGCCAGCTCACCACCGGCGACAGGGTCAAACTATGGCTACACCTTC. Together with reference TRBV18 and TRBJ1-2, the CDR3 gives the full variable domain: NAGVMQNPRHLVRRRGQEARLRCSPMKGHSHVYWYRQLPEEGLKFMVYLQKENIIDESGMPKERFSAEFPKEGPSILRIQQVVRGDSAAYFCASSPPATGSNYGYTFGSGTRLTVV.